Listed here are 18 T cell receptor beta chains from one sample, sequenced in a study of tumor and adjacent non-tumor tissue in lung cancer. TCRbeta libraries were built with three rounds of nested PCR, modified from ARM-PCR. A single record per CDR3 protein comes from TCRdb applying MiXCR to the multiplex PCR reads. Of just over 200,000 distinct CDR3 sequences detected, roughly 70% appear once; the ten largest clones hold 25%. This sample's RNA came from whole unsorted tissue. Sample: lung tumor tissue. The receptors derive from a man between 60 and 75 years old with non-small cell lung cancer.

Regarding this clonotype: An end of the junction does not agree with germline; a read error may underlie this. The chain is built from TRBV5-5 and TRBJ2-7, with a possible D match to TRBD2 (6 bases). CDR3 length: 14 amino acids. CDR1 and CDR2 (germline): SGHKS, YYEKEE (reference sequence). CDR3 sequence: CANSLGTYTYEQYF. The CDR3 bases are TGTGCCAACAGCTTGGGGACTTACACCTACGAGCAGTACTTC.

On this clonotype: This may be a read error, as it is one base from a much larger clone. The gene calls are TRBV10-3 and TRBJ2-3; D remains ambiguous. Germline V CDR1 and CDR2: ENHRY, SYGVKD. The CDR3 runs to 12 residues. CDR3 in DNA: TGTACCATCGCACGACTGACAGATACGCAGTATTTT. This encodes CTIARLTDTQYF.

Regarding this clonotype: The junction departs from germline at one end; a sequencing error may be responsible. The V gene is TRBV2, the J gene TRBJ1-4, with TRBD1 matching over 9 bases. Germline V gene lookup returns CDR1 SNHLY and CDR2 FYNNEI. The CDR3 runs to 14 residues. The CDR3 DNA is TGTGCCACCTCTTCGGACAGGGGTAACGAAAAATTGTTTTTT. Its translation is CATSSDRGNEKLFF.

Concerning this clonotype: The junction does not match germline at one end; this may be a read error. The V gene is TRBV20-1, the J gene TRBJ1-1; no firm D call. The CDR3 has 14 amino acids. Germline V CDR1 and CDR2: DFQATT, SNEGSKA (reference sequence). The CDR3 DNA follows: TGCAGTGCTAGTAATCAGGCTGGGAGGACTGAAGATTTCTTT. Protein product: CSASNQAGRTEDFF.

This clonotype was observed at least ten times. Sequence at one end of the junction differs from germline and may be a read error. The chain couples TRBV20-1 to TRBJ2-1; TRBD1 is a possible D gene (5 bases). The germline V gene encodes CDR1 DFQATT and CDR2 SNEGSKA (reference sequence). This CDR3 region has 15 residues. In nucleotides, the CDR3 is TGCAGTGCTAGAGGGAAAGGGGTCATAGCCCCGAGGCCGGTCTTC. Protein product: CSARGKGVIAPRPVF.

Details on this clonotype: Possible read error: a much larger clone is one base away. The rearrangement uses TRBV12-3 or TRBV12-4 and TRBJ2-5; 8 bases are shared with TRBD1. The CDR3 runs 14 residues. The CDR3 is CASSLMDREEIQYF. The DNA for the CDR3 is TGTGCCAGCAGTTTAATGGACAGGGAAGAGATCCAGTACTTC.

Comment on this clonotype: Since the CDR3 does not end with the conserved phenylalanine or tryptophan, this likely comes from a read error. The CDR3 sequence: CACTPPDGVSYNEQFI. The CDR3 bases are TGTGCCTGTACCCCTCCAGACGGAGTCTCCTACAATGAGCAGTTCATC. V is TRBV19 and J is TRBJ2-1; no firm D call. This CDR3 contains 16 residues. The germline CDR1 and CDR2 sequences are LNHDA and SQIVND (reference sequence). V shed 11 bases and J shed 0 bases, with 20 bases lying between them.

The chain couples TRBV5-1 to TRBJ1-2; no definite D call. The V end was cut by 0 bases, the J end by 3 bases, with 9 bases between. From germline, CDR1 is SGHRS and CDR2 YFSETQ. The CDR3 is made up of 14 amino acids. In DNA form, the CDR3 reads TGCGCCAGCAGCTTGGTAGCGTCTCACTATGGCTACACCTTC. Protein: CASSLVASHYGYTF.

In this sample, this clonotype turned up many times. This chain connects TRBV6-6 to TRBJ2-1; 10 bases match TRBD1. Germline V lookup: CDR1 MNHNY, CDR2 SVGAGI (reference sequence). The CDR3 extends over 18 amino acids. The trim removed 2 bases at V and 7 bases at J, leaving 14 bases unmatched. The CDR3 loop is CASSYPVRGQGSGNEQFF. The CDR3 bases are TGTGCCAGCAGTTACCCTGTTAGGGGACAGGGGTCGGGGAATGAGCAGTTCTTC.

In this sample, this clonotype turned up a few times. A much larger clone differs from this one at a single base, so this may be a read error. This chain joins TRBV24-1 and TRBJ2-1; the match to TRBD2 covers 7 bases. The germline CDR1 and CDR2 sequences are KGHDR and SFDVKD. The CDR3 loop spans 16 amino acids. The J segment lost 0 bases and the V segment lost 0 bases, leaving 1 base of the junction unmatched. CDR3 bases: TGTGCCACCAGTGATTTGTGGGGGGGCTCCTACAATGAGCAGTTCTTC. Translating gives CATSDLWGGSYNEQFF.

The chain couples TRBV7-2 to TRBJ2-7, with 9 bases identical to TRBD1. Germline trimming cut 1 base from V and 3 bases from J; bases unmatched to any gene: 4. This CDR3 is built from 15 residues. Germline V CDR1 and CDR2: SGHTA, FQGNSA. CDR3 DNA sequence: TGTGCCAGCAGCTTAGGACAGGGGGGGGTCTACGAGCAGTACTTC. It is translated as CASSLGQGGVYEQYF.

This clonotype turned up a few times. The rearrangement uses TRBV29-1 and TRBJ1-1; 9 bases map to TRBD1. Trimming removed 6 bases from V and 6 bases from J; junction bases left unmatched: 8. The CDR3 covers 13 residues. In germline, CDR1 is SQVTM, CDR2 ANQGSEA. The CDR3 DNA sequence: TGCAGCGTGGACAGGGGCTCAGTCTCTGAAGCTTTCTTT. It specifies CSVDRGSVSEAFF.

Concerning this clonotype: One base away lies a much larger clone, so this may be a sequencing read error. The rearrangement uses TRBV12-3 or TRBV12-4 and TRBJ1-1, with a tentative D call TRBD1 (5 bases). V was pared by 8 bases and J by 5 bases, with 18 bases between. The CDR3 is 14 amino acids. The CDR3 sequence is CASGSPGGWTEAFF. The CDR3 DNA reads as TGTGCCAGCGGTTCCCCGGGGGGGTGGACTGAAGCTTTCTTT.

This clonotype appeared a single time. The chain employs TRBV11-2 and TRBJ1-5; 7 bases agree with TRBD1. The CDR3 length is 12 residues. Germline CDR1 is SGHAT and CDR2 is FQNNGV. V was clipped by 5 bases and J by 6 bases; unmatched bases: 1. CDR3 sequence (DNA): TGTGCCAGCAGCAGACAGGGTCAGCCCCAGCATTTT. Its translation is CASSRQGQPQHF.

As regards this clonotype: The junction departs from germline at one end; a sequencing error may be responsible. The rearrangement joins TRBV11-2 to TRBJ1-3; D is unclear. The CDR3 totals 14 residues. Germline CDR1 SGHAT, CDR2 FQNNGV. The CDR3: CTSSLDPRVSTMYF. The CDR3 bases are TGTACCAGCAGCTTAGATCCCCGGGTTAGCACCATGTATTTT.

The gene calls are TRBV4-3 and TRBJ1-5; D gene unclear. The J call may not be correct, given that the DNA end is closer to TRBJ2-3. The germline V gene has CDR1 LGHNA and CDR2 YSLEER. The CDR3 consists of 14 residues. In nucleotides, the CDR3 is TGCGCCAGCAGCCAAGATCCCAGCAATCAGCCCCAGTATTTT. Encoded protein: CASSQDPSNQPQYF.

This chain connects TRBV6-5 to TRBJ2-7; D unresolved. In germline, CDR1 is MNHEY, CDR2 SVGAGI. Trimming shortened V by 7 bases and J by 1 base, and 17 bases separated the two germline ends. This CDR3 spans 15 amino acids. The CDR3 is CASTRQPRQSYEQYF. The DNA of the CDR3 is TGTGCCAGCACCCGGCAGCCTAGGCAATCCTACGAGCAGTACTTC.

J is TRBJ2-2 and V is TRBV6-2 or TRBV6-3, with D tentatively TRBD1 (5 bases). Per the germline V gene, CDR1 is MNHEY and CDR2 is SVGEGT. The length of the CDR3 is 14 residues. The V and J ends lost 7 bases and 8 bases respectively, with 17 bases between them. CDR3 DNA: TGTGCCAGCATGTTAGGGGAACATACAGGGGAGCTGTTTTTT. Translated, it gives CASMLGEHTGELFF.